Presented here are 20 T cell receptor beta chains from one specimen sequenced in a study of shared clonotypes between healthy human individuals. Clones were sequenced by immunoSEQ multiplex PCR, and TCRdb holds only the in-frame ones, with some missing. The sample has around 500,000 clones, about 79% seen once. The specimen was PBMCs. The receptor source for this set is a woman aged 40 to 49 in good health. Some clones in this sample may be carry-over from other donors' samples.

This clone has more than one count but fewer than ten. V usage is TRBV14 and J usage is TRBJ2-4; TRBD2 matches 8 bases. This CDR3 spans 16 amino acids. The ends lost 4 bases at V and 3 bases at J; junction bases unmatched: 8. Per the germline V gene, CDR1 is SGHDN and CDR2 is FVKESK. The DNA for the CDR3 is TGTGCCAGCAGCCTCAAGCGGGAGTTCGGCAAAAACATTCAGTACTTC. Residues: CASSLKREFGKNIQYF.

V and J are TRBV10-1 and TRBJ1-2; D not resolved. This CDR3 has 11 amino acids. V was clipped by 9 bases and J by 8 bases, with 13 bases between them. Germline CDR1 WNHNN, CDR2 SYGVQD (reference sequence). This CDR3 is CASSIYQGYTF. The CDR3, as DNA: TGCGCCAGTTCTATTTATCAGGGCTACACCTTC.

CDR3 sequence reads: CARSLTSGAYNEQFF. In nucleotides, the CDR3 is TGTGCCAGAAGCTTAACTAGCGGGGCCTACAATGAGCAGTTCTTC. V is TRBV7-5 and J is TRBJ2-1; the table's D call TRBD2 went unverified against the DNA. TRBV7-5 counts as a pseudogene. The CDR3 runs to 15 residues.

V is TRBV10-3 and J is TRBJ2-3, with D possibly being TRBD2 (6 bases). The germline V and J ends were trimmed by 7 bases and 1 base, with 6 bases remaining between them. The CDR3 loop spans 12 amino acids. Germline V gene sequence: CDR1 ENHRY, CDR2 SYGVKD. CDR3 sequence: CAITGGTDTQYF. The CDR3 DNA follows: TGTGCCATCACGGGAGGCACAGATACGCAGTATTTT.

The chain carries TRBV6-5 and TRBJ2-7; D may be TRBD2 (6 bases). Germline V gene data show CDR1 as MNHEY and CDR2 as SVGAGI. This CDR3 spans 13 amino acids. Trimming shortened V by 6 bases and J by 3 bases, and 12 bases separated the two germline ends. CDR3 in DNA: TGTGCCAGCAGCCGGGAGAGGTTCTACGAGCAGTACTTC. Translation gives CASSRERFYEQYF.

The rearrangement links TRBV28 to TRBJ1-5, with D possibly TRBD1 on 5 matching bases. The germline gives CDR1 MDHEN, CDR2 SYDVKM. This CDR3 has 17 amino acids. Trimming removed 5 bases at V and 0 bases at J, with 17 bases between. DNA of the CDR3: TGTGCCAGCAGTCACTCCGGGGCCCGGCATAGCAATCAGCCCCAGCATTTT. Translating it yields CASSHSGARHSNQPQHF.

Here the CDR3 reads CASSVRGAATEAFF. CDR3 DNA sequence: TGTGCCAGCAGCGTCAGGGGGGCGGCCACCGAAGCTTTCTTT. The chain joins TRBV21-1 to TRBJ1-1; the D call of TRBD1 is as the table states it, not checked on the DNA. TRBV21-1 is shown as a pseudogene. The CDR3 loop spans 14 amino acids.

The chain recombines TRBV7-3 with TRBJ2-3, with D uncertain. The CDR3 consists of 15 residues. V dropped 5 bases and J dropped 4 bases, with 16 bases sitting between them. Germline assignment: CDR1 SGHTA and CDR2 FQGTGA. CDR3 coding DNA: TGTGCCAGCAGCCCAAGGGCAAATACCCCAGATACGCAGTATTTT. This sequence encodes CASSPRANTPDTQYF.

The chain combines TRBV28 with TRBJ1-2; TRBD1 matches 9 bases. The ends lost 10 bases at V and 3 bases at J; junction bases unmatched: 12. Germline V CDR1 and CDR2: MDHEN, SYDVKM. This CDR3 is 15 amino acids long. CDR3 nucleotides: TGTGCCACGCAAACAGGACAGGGGTTGGACTATGGCTACACCTTC. Its protein is CATQTGQGLDYGYTF.

The chain couples TRBV29-1 to TRBJ2-3; no clear D. V was cut by 4 bases and J by 4 bases, with 12 bases left in between. The CDR3 runs to 13 residues. In germline, CDR1 is SQVTM, CDR2 ANQGSEA. The CDR3 DNA reads as TGCAGCGTTGCGAGTGTGGGCCCAGATACGCAGTATTTT. Translating it yields CSVASVGPDTQYF.

This clone was seen only once. The chain carries TRBV18 and TRBJ2-5, with 8 bases that match TRBD2. There are 14 residues in the CDR3. V trimming: 3 bases; J trimming: 2 bases; junction bases outside the gene matches: 2. Germline lookup yields CDR1 KGHSH and CDR2 LQKENI. The CDR3 DNA is TGTGCCAGCTCACCCACTAGCGGACAAGAGACCCAGTACTTC. Its protein product is CASSPTSGQETQYF.

The table lists this clone with a few counts. The final CDR3 position lacks the conserved phenylalanine or tryptophan, pointing to a likely read error. The chain employs TRBV2 and TRBJ1-2; D perhaps matches TRBD1 (6 bases). The V gene's germline CDR1 is SNHLY and CDR2 FYNNEI. The CDR3 runs to 12 residues. The V gene lost 9 bases and the J gene lost 7 bases, with 15 bases spanning the gap. The CDR3 DNA reads TGTGCCAGTACGACAGGATCAGCTGGCTACACCCTC. This codes for CASTTGSAGYTL.

Note on this clone: With a much larger clone just one base away, this may be a read error. Other DNA variants within this sample encode the same CDR3. The genes are TRBV2 and TRBJ1-1; D gene unclear. With 4 bases removed from V and 7 bases from J, the gap between germline ends came to 16 bases. The CDR3 length is 14 residues. Germline CDR1 SNHLY, CDR2 FYNNEI. The CDR3, as DNA: TGTGCCAGCAGTGTTGGTTGGGGAGGGAGTGAAGCTTTCTTT. Translating gives CASSVGWGGSEAFF.

The chain combines TRBV5-1 with TRBJ1-1; tentatively, D is TRBD1 (6 bases). Germline V lookup: CDR1 SGHRS, CDR2 YFSETQ. The CDR3 consists of 15 residues. Trimming left V 4 bases short and J 1 base short, with 14 bases between. CDR3 nucleotides: TGCGCCAGCAGCAGGGGGACAACCCAGAACACTGAAGCTTTCTTT. Its translation is CASSRGTTQNTEAFF.

This CDR3 is CASSRTAGGQPQHF. CDR3 nucleotide sequence: TGTGCCAGCAGTCGGACAGCAGGGGGTCAGCCCCAGCATTTT. The rearrangement uses TRBV28 and TRBJ1-5; the match to TRBD1 covers 7 bases. CDR3 length: 14 residues. V lost 5 bases, J lost 6 bases, and 7 bases stayed unmatched. Germline CDR1 and CDR2: MDHEN and SYDVKM.

The gene calls are TRBV4-3 and TRBJ1-4; D ambiguous. The CDR3 totals 18 residues. Germline CDR1 and CDR2: LGHNA and YSLEER. V was trimmed by 1 base and J by 5 bases, leaving 20 bases between them. CDR3 region: CASSQVSSHGLNNEKLFF. The DNA of the CDR3 is TGCGCCAGCAGCCAAGTTAGTTCTCACGGGCTTAACAATGAAAAACTGTTTTTT.

The chain recombines TRBV18 with TRBJ2-2; D ambiguous. Germline assignment: CDR1 KGHSH and CDR2 LQKENI. Trimming pared 7 bases from V and 5 bases from J, leaving 14 bases between. The CDR3 extends over 14 amino acids. The CDR3 DNA follows: TGTGCCAGCTGGGAAAGGGCCGAAACCGGGGAGCTGTTTTTT. Protein: CASWERAETGELFF.

This rearrangement joins TRBV14 to TRBJ1-4; the D is unclear. The CDR3 runs 13 residues. Deletions cut 6 bases from V and 4 bases from J, with 9 bases between. Germline values: CDR1 SGHDN, CDR2 FVKESK. The chain's CDR3 is CASRRTYNEKLFF. Written as DNA, the CDR3 is TGTGCCAGCAGGCGGACGTATAATGAAAAACTGTTTTTT.

This chain connects TRBV30 to TRBJ1-1, with D hard to call. CDR3 length equals 11 residues. The V end was cut by 8 bases, the J end by 0 bases, with 7 bases between. The germline V gene encodes CDR1 GTSNPN and CDR2 SVGIG (reference sequence). DNA of the CDR3: TGTGCCCTCGGGATGAACACTGAAGCTTTCTTT. Translation gives CALGMNTEAFF.

The CDR3 DNA is TGCGCCAGCAGCTCACAGGGACCGAACACTGAAGCTTTCTTT. This sequence encodes CASSSQGPNTEAFF. This sequence joins TRBV5-1 and TRBJ1-1; D is perhaps TRBD1 (6 bases). CDR3 length: 14 amino acids. V was clipped by 3 bases and J by 1 base, with 10 bases between them. Germline V gives CDR1 SGHRS, CDR2 YFSETQ. Filled out from reference TRBV5-1 and TRBJ1-1, the complete variable domain reads KAGVTQTPRYLIKTRGQQVTLSCSPISGHRSVSWYQQTPGQGLQFLFEYFSETQRNKGNFPGRFSGRQFSNSRSEMNVSTLELGDSALYLCASSSQGPNTEAFFGQGTRLTVV.